This T cell receptor (beta chain) appears in the sequencing data of a study of T-cell reconstitution after alpha-beta-depleted transplantation in children listed by TCRdb under 2016. Notes on the research overall: Using TCR repertoire profiling, the study quantitatively followed how T-cell immune reconstitution unfolded in children after TCRalphabeta/CD19-depleted allogeneic hematopoietic cell transplantation.

Sample treatment or condition, as interpreted from the label and publication: allogeneic hematopoietic cell transplantation with graft depleted of TCRalphabeta T cells and CD19 B cells. The transplant recipients were children given TCRalphabeta/CD19-depleted allogeneic hematopoietic cell grafts. The CDR3 contains 16 residues, cysteine and phenylalanine counted. Of all the DNA, just the CDR3 is kept, 48 bases in frame from base 1. Here V drops 1 base and J drops 2 bases, and the junction holds 7 bases not matched to any gene. Sequences SGHTA (CDR1) and FQGNSA (CDR2) are obtained from the germline V gene. Details on this clonotype: What this receptor recognizes is not known. No base qualities exist here, and no much larger clone lies one base off it.

The protocol used for the library was PCR. Reads for this sample came from an Illumina HiSeq 2500. Molecular barcoding was employed in the preparation of TCR libraries, with unique molecular identifiers being used to normalize TCRbeta repertoire quantification. In TCRdb, the public reads were trimmed at Q25 with fastp and aligned with MiXCR, with productive beta chains retained. Each entry merges the rows of one CDR3 protein and shows their most common DNA and genes. This sample holds 250,000 to 400,000 distinct CDR3 sequences; roughly 21% were observed only once. In total, the top ten clones hold over 9.5% of the sample. What the study reported, not specific to this receptor: Over subsequent months, a decline in hyperexpanded clone frequencies was noted, and after one year, T-cell counts and TCRbeta diversity were mostly ascribed to newly produced T cells. The high TCRbeta diversity at day 60 in some patients was ascribed to recipient T cells and intrathymic progenitors that had survived conditioning. About two months after transplant, the apparently early recovery of alphabetaT-cell counts reportedly depended on just several hundred clones that had expanded rapidly and came from non-depleted graft cells.

The TCR sequence derives from a male patient under 18 who had a stem cell transplant for acute lymphoblastic leukemia, so the T cells may come from the graft donor. Recombination connected TRBV7-2 to TRBJ1-2; TRBD1 lines up with 7 middle nucleotides. The source material was PBMCs, mostly from graft donor cells, sampled 180 days after TCRalphabeta/CD19-depleted stem cell transplant. The nucleotide sequence is given as TGTGCCAGCAGCTTAGGGGGGACAGCGCAAAACTATGGCTACACCTTC. It translates as CASSLGGTAQNYGYTF.